Sequencing of this T cell receptor (beta chain) was carried out in a study of control samples from healthy donors and cancer patients. Sequencing used immunoSEQ multiplex PCR; TCRdb keeps in-frame clones, though not all of them. The table has around 110,000 clones, over 90% seen once. The source is a man aged 25-40 years in good health. Specimen: blood.

The CDR3: CASSADRVPTEAFF. The CDR3 DNA sequence: TGTGCCAGCAGTGCGGACAGGGTTCCCACTGAAGCTTTCTTT. The genes are TRBV2 and TRBJ1-1, with TRBD1 matching 8 bases. CDR3 length equals 14 residues. In germline, CDR1 is SNHLY, CDR2 FYNNEI. The trim removed 4 bases at V and 4 bases at J, leaving 5 bases unmatched.